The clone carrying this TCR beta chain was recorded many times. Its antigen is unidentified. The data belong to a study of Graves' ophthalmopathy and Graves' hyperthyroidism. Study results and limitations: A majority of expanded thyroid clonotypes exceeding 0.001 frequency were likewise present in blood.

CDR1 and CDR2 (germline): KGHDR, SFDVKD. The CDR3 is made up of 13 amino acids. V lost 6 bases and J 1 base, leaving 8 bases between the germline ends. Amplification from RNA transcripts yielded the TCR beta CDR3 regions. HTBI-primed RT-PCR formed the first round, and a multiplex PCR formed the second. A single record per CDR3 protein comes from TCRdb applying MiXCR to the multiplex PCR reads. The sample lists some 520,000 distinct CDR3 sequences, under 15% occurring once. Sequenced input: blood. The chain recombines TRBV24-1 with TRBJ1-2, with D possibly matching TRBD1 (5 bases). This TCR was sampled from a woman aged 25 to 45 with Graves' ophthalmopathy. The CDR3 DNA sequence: TGTGCCACCAGTCCAGGGCATAACTATGGCTACACCTTC. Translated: CATSPGHNYGYTF.